This T cell receptor beta chain was profiled in a study of blood T cell repertoires in COVID-19. Study overall: Samples of COVID-19 (acute and convalescent) were obtained from the United States, Italy and Spain.

Original data processing: Reference gene primer amplification yielded estimated nucleated cell counts. TCRdb keeps only in-frame clones here, not all; method: immunoSEQ multiplex PCR. The DNA gave D and trimming, while V, J and clone size come from that table. The table shows 85,000 to 110,000 clones, with about 90% occurring only once. Germline CDR1 is LNHNV and CDR2 is YYDKDF (reference sequence). There are 15 residues in the CDR3. The ends lost 3 bases at V and 4 bases at J; junction bases unmatched: 9. Sequencing was done on a sample of peripheral blood. This chain uses TRBV15 with TRBJ2-7; 7 bases are shared with TRBD2. The clonotype originates from a human donor in a cohort sampled during active COVID-19. CDR3: CATSSQKGRGYEQYF. The CDR3 coding sequence is TGTGCCACCAGCAGTCAGAAGGGGAGGGGATACGAGCAGTACTTC.